This entry is about one T cell receptor beta chain. Antigen unknown. Sequenced by immunoSEQ multiplex PCR; TCRdb stores in-frame clones only, minus some. The table lists about 97,000 clones, roughly 83% of them singletons. This specimen comes from a study of PD-1 blockade in classical Hodgkin lymphoma. Study details: Patients got intravenous nivolumab 3 mg/kg every 2 weeks. Points from the study as a whole: Complete responders started with a diversity level that resembled newly diagnosed patients at baseline. Newly diagnosed patients were reported to exhibit reduced baseline TCR diversity relative to healthy donors.

Every patient had relapsed following autologous stem cell transplantation, and cohorts differed in brentuximab vedotin exposure. Best outcomes ranged across complete response, partial response and progressive disease. The CDR3 loop spans 12 amino acids. Trimming took off 3 bases at V and 0 bases at J, with 2 bases between the two ends. Germline V gene lookup returns CDR1 SGDLS and CDR2 YYNGEE. The chain is built from TRBV9 and TRBJ2-3; D remains unclear. The TCR comes from a human donor with classical Hodgkin lymphoma. Source: peripheral blood mononuclear cells (PBMCs), taken at baseline. CDR3 in amino acids: CASSGSTDTQYF. CDR3 bases: TGTGCCAGCAGCGGGAGCACAGATACGCAGTATTTT. The whole variable domain, remainder taken from reference TRBV9 and TRBJ2-3, is DSGVTQTPKHLITATGQRVTLRCSPRSGDLSVYWYQQSLDQGLQFLIQYYNGEERAKGNILERFSAQQFPDLHSELNLSSLELGDSALYFCASSGSTDTQYFGPGTRLTVL.